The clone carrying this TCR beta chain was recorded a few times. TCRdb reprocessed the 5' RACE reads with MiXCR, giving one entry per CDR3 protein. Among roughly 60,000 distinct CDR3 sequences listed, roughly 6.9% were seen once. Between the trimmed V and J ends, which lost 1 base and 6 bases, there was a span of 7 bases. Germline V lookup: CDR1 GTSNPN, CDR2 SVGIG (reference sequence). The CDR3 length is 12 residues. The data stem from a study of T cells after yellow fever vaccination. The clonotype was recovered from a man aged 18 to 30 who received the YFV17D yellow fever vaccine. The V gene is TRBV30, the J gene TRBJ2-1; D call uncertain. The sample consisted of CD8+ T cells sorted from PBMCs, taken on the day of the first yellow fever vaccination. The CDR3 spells CAWSGDFNEQFF. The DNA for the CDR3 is TGTGCCTGGAGTGGAGACTTCAATGAGCAGTTCTTC.